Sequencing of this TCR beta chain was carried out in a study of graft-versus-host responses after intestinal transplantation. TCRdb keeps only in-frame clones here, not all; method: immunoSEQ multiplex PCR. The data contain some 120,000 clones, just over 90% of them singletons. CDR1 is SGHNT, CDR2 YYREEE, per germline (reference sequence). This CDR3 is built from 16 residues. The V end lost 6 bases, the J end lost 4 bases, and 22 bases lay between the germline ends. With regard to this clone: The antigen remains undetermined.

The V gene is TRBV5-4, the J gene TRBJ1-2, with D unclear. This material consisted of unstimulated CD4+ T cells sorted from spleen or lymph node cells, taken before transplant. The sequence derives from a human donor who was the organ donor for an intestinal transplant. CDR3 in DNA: TGTGCCAGCACCATTTCCATACCAGGAAAGACCTATGGCTACACCTTC. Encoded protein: CASTISIPGKTYGYTF.